Here is one T cell receptor beta chain with its context. Its antigen remains unknown. These data are taken from a study of T-cell memory formation after mild COVID-19. V lost 4 bases to trimming and J lost 4 bases, with 17 bases between them. The CDR3 is 15 residues long. Germline assignment: CDR1 LGHNA and CDR2 YSLEER. Study-level findings and limits: CD4+ clones that contracted lay mainly in CM and EM; CD8+ ones lay in EMRA. Researchers could not confirm that second-wave clones peaking on day 37 targeted SARS-CoV-2.

5'RACE, which relied on constant-segment primers, yielded TCR alpha and TCR beta cDNA libraries carrying sample barcodes and UMIs. Via MiXCR, TCRdb re-called the 5' RACE reads, giving one row per CDR3 protein. The sample has 130,000 to 150,000 distinct CDR3 sequences, about 5.5% seen once; the top ten hold roughly 1.9%. This receptor was identified in an adult woman who had mild COVID-19 (a few samples of this study predate the infection). Cell type and time point are not known. Sequencing was performed on PBMCs or a T cell subset sorted from them (not recorded which). This sequence joins TRBV4-3 and TRBJ2-7; the D call may be TRBD1 or TRBD2 (5 bases each). In DNA, the CDR3 is TGCGCCAGCAGCCGCGCAACGGGACGGTTTTACGAGCAGTACTTC. It specifies CASSRATGRFYEQYF.